The 10 T cell receptor beta chains below come from one sample, sequenced in a study of T-cell reconstitution after alpha-beta-depleted transplantation in children. Unique molecular identifiers were used in preparing the TCRbeta library. Each CDR3 protein gets one entry after TCRdb re-called the PCR reads with MiXCR. Among about 830,000 distinct CDR3 sequences listed, 15% to 20% were seen once. This specimen consisted of PBMCs, mostly from graft donor cells, obtained 360 days after TCRalphabeta/CD19-depleted stem cell transplant. The receptor source for this set is a male patient younger than 18 who had a stem cell transplant for acute lymphoblastic leukemia, so the T cells may come from the graft donor.

This clonotype was counted only a few times. This rearrangement joins TRBV7-6 to TRBJ2-7; 9 nucleotides agree with TRBD1. This CDR3 region has 15 residues. Trimming cost V 3 bases and J 2 bases; bases outside gene matches: 5. Germline V CDR1 and CDR2: SGHVS, FNYEAQ. CDR3 nucleotide sequence: TGTGCCAGCAGCTTGGGGACAGGGTGGACCTACGAGCAGTACTTC. This codes for CASSLGTGWTYEQYF.

CDR3 sequence reads: CASSLAGDRVYNEQFF. Written as DNA, the CDR3 is TGCGCCAGCAGCTTGGCGGGAGACAGAGTTTACAATGAGCAGTTCTTC. This sequence joins TRBV5-1 and TRBJ2-1; TRBD2 is a possible D gene (6 bases). Germline V gene sequence: CDR1 SGHRS, CDR2 YFSETQ. This CDR3 has 16 amino acids. V was clipped by 0 bases and J by 4 bases, with 14 bases between them.

This clonotype was seen more than once but under ten times. The V and J genes are TRBV5-1 and TRBJ2-5; TRBD1 might be the D (7 bases). Trimming shortened V by 3 bases and J by 2 bases, and 17 bases separated the two germline ends. Germline V lookup: CDR1 SGHRS, CDR2 YFSETQ. This CDR3 comprises 16 residues. As DNA, the CDR3 is TGCGCCAGCAGCTCGATGACAGGGAGCGGGCAAGAGACCCAGTACTTC. Its protein is CASSSMTGSGQETQYF.

V usage is TRBV20-1 and J usage is TRBJ1-2; the D is unclear. V was cut by 5 bases and J by 5 bases, with 12 bases left in between. The CDR3 spans 12 residues. Per germline, CDR1 DFQATT and CDR2 SNEGSKA (reference sequence). In DNA form, the CDR3 reads TGCAGTGCTGCCCGGCAGATTTATGGCTACACCTTC. This translates into CSAARQIYGYTF.

The V gene is TRBV6-6, the J gene TRBJ1-4; no definite D call. Per germline, CDR1 MNHNY and CDR2 SVGAGI (reference sequence). Trimming took 5 bases from V and 4 from J, leaving 5 bases between them. The CDR3 has 12 residues. CDR3 loop: CASSTFNEKLFF. CDR3 nucleotides: TGTGCCAGCAGTACCTTTAATGAAAAACTGTTTTTT.

In this sample, this clonotype turned up a few times. The CDR3 is CASSKRRRAENIQYF. The CDR3 bases are TGTGCCAGCAGCAAAAGACGGAGGGCGGAAAACATTCAGTACTTC. The V call is TRBV21-1, the J call TRBJ2-4; whether TRBD2, the table's D call, matches the DNA was not checked. TRBV21-1 is shown as a pseudogene. The CDR3 totals 15 residues.

This clonotype was found a few times. The chain couples TRBV30 to TRBJ2-1; possible D gene TRBD2, 6 bases. V gave up 2 bases and J gave up 2 bases, with 10 bases separating them. This CDR3 has 14 residues. CDR1 and CDR2 (germline): GTSNPN, SVGIG (reference sequence). The CDR3: CAWSRLATYNEQFF. The DNA of the CDR3 is TGTGCCTGGAGTCGTCTAGCGACCTACAATGAGCAGTTCTTC.

This clonotype has more than one count but fewer than ten. The gene calls are TRBV7-9 and TRBJ2-1; either TRBD1 or TRBD2 may fit D (5 bases each). Trimming removed 1 base from V and 10 bases from J, with 14 bases in between. The V gene's germline CDR1 is SEHNR and CDR2 FQNEAQ (reference sequence). The CDR3 has 14 residues. This CDR3 is CASSLERIWDEQFF. As DNA, the CDR3 is TGTGCCAGCAGCTTAGAGCGCATTTGGGACGAGCAGTTCTTC.

In this sample, this clonotype turned up many times. The rearrangement joins TRBV27 to TRBJ2-7, with no clear D. Trimming took 0 bases from V and 2 from J, leaving 8 bases between them. There are 14 residues in the CDR3. In germline, CDR1 is MNHEY, CDR2 SMNVEV (reference sequence). The CDR3 DNA sequence: TGTGCCAGCAGTTTATCGGATGGTGCCTACGAGCAGTACTTC. It specifies CASSLSDGAYEQYF.

This clonotype showed up just once. The chain joins TRBV7-9 to TRBJ2-1; 7 nucleotides agree with TRBD1. From germline, CDR1 is SEHNR and CDR2 FQNEAQ (reference sequence). The CDR3 sequence is 15 residues long. The V and J ends lost 5 bases and 3 bases, in that order; junction bases with no gene match: 7. The CDR3 sequence: CASSLDREYYNEQFF. The CDR3 region has the DNA TGTGCCAGCAGCCTAGACAGGGAATACTACAATGAGCAGTTCTTC.